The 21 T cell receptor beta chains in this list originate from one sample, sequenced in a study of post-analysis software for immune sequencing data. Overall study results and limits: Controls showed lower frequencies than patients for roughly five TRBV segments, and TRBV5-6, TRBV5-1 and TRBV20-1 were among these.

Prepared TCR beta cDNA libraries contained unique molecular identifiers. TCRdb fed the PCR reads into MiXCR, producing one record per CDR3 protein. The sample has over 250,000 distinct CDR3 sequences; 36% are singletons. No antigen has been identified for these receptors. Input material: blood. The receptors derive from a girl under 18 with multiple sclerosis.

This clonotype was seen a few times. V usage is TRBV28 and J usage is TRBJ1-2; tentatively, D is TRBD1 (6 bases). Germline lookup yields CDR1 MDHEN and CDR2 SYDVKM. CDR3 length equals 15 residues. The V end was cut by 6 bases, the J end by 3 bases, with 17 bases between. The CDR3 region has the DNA TGTGCCAGCAGCCGTAAGGACAGAACCTACTATGGCTACACCTTC. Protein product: CASSRKDRTYYGYTF.

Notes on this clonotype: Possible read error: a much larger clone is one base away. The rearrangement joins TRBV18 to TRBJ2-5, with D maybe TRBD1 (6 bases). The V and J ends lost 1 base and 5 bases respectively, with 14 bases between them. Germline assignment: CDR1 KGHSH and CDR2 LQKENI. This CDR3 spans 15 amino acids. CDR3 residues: CASSPRSGALETQYF. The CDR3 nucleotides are TGTGCCAGCTCACCACGATCAGGGGCTTTGGAGACCCAGTACTTC.

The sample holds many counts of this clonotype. CDR3 residues: CASSFLAGPFYGYTF. The CDR3 coding sequence is TGTGCCAGCAGCTTTTTGGCGGGACCCTTCTATGGCTACACCTTC. The chain carries TRBV5-6 and TRBJ1-2, with a possible D match to TRBD1 (5 bases). Germline V lookup: CDR1 SGHDT, CDR2 YYEEEE. The CDR3 runs to 15 residues. V lost 2 bases and J lost 4, with 15 bases in between.

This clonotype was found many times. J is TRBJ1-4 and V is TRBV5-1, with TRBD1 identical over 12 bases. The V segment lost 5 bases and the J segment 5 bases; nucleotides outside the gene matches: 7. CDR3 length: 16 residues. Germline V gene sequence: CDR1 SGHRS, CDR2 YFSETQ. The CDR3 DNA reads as TGCGCCAGCAGGAAGGGACAGGGGGCTCTAAATGAAAAACTGTTTTTT. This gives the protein CASRKGQGALNEKLFF.

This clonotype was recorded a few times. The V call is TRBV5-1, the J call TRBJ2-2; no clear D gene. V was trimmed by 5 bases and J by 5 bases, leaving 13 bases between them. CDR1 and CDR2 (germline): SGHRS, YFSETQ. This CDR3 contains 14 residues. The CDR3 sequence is CASSPNSQTGELFF. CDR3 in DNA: TGCGCCAGCAGTCCGAACTCCCAAACCGGGGAGCTGTTTTTT.

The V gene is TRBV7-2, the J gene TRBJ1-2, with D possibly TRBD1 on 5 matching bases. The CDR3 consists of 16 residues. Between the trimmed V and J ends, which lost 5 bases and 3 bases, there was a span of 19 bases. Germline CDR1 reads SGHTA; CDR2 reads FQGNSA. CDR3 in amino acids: CASSHGGGDSDYGYTF. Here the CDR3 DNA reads TGTGCCAGCAGCCACGGTGGAGGGGATAGCGACTATGGCTACACCTTC. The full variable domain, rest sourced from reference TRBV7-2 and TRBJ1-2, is GAGVSQSPSNKVTEKGKDVELRCDPISGHTALYWYRQSLGQGLEFLIYFQGNSAPDKSGLPSDRFSAERTGGSVSTLTIQRTQQEDSAVYLCASSHGGGDSDYGYTFGSGTRLTVV.

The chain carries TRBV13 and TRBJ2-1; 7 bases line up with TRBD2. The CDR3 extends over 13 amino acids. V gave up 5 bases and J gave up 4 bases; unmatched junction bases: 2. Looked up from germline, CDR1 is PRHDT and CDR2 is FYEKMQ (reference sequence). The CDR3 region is CASSRGEYNEQFF. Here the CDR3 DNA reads TGTGCCAGCAGCCGGGGGGAATACAATGAGCAGTTCTTC.

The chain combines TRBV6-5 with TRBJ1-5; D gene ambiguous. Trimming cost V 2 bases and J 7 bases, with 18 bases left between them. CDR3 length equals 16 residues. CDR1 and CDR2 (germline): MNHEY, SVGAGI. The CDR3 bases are TGTGCCAGCAGTTACAAGGTCGGTCCCCCGGGGCAGCCCCAGCATTTT. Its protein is CASSYKVGPPGQPQHF.

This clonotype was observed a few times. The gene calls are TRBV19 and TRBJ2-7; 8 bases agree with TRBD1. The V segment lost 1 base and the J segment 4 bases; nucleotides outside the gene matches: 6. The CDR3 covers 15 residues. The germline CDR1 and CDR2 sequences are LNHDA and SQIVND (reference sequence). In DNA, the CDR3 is TGTGCCAGTAGTATAGGAGCAGGGGGCGCGTACGAGCAGTACTTC. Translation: CASSIGAGGAYEQYF. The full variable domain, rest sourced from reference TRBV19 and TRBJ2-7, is DGGITQSPKYLFRKEGQNVTLSCEQNLNHDAMYWYRQDPGQGLRLIYYSQIVNDFQKGDIAEGYSVSREKKESFPLTVTSAQKNPTAFYLCASSIGAGGAYEQYFGPGTRLTVT.

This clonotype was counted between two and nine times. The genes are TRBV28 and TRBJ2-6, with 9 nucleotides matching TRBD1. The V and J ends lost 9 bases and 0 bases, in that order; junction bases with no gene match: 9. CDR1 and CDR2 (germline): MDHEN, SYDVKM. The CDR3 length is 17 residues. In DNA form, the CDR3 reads TGTGCCAGTACAGGGGGCGTTCTACGCTCTGGGGCCAACGTCCTGACTTTC. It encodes CASTGGVLRSGANVLTF. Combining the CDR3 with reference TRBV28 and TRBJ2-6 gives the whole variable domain DVKVTQSSRYLVKRTGEKVFLECVQDMDHENMFWYRQDPGLGLRLIYFSYDVKMKEKGDIPEGYSVSREKKERFSLILESASTNQTSMYLCASTGGVLRSGANVLTFGAGSRLTVL.

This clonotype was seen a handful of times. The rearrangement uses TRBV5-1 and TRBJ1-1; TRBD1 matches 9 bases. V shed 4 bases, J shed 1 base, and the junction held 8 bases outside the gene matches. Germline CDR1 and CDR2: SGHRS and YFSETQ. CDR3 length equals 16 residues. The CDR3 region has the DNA TGCGCCAGCAGCCCTGGGACAGGGCTACCGAACACTGAAGCTTTCTTT. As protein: CASSPGTGLPNTEAFF.

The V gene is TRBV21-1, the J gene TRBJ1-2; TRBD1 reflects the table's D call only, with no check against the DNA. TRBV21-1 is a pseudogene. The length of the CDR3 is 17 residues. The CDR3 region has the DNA TGTGCCAGCAGCAAGGCAAGCCGGGACAGGGGGAACTATGGCTACACCTTC. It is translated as CASSKASRDRGNYGYTF.

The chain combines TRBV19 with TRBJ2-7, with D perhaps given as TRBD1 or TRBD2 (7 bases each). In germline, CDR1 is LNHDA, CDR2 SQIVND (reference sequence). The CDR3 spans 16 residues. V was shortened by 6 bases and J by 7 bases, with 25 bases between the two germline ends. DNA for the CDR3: TGTGCCAGTAGCCATCCCCTCGCCAGGGGGGGGAATGAGCAGTACTTC. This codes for CASSHPLARGGNEQYF.

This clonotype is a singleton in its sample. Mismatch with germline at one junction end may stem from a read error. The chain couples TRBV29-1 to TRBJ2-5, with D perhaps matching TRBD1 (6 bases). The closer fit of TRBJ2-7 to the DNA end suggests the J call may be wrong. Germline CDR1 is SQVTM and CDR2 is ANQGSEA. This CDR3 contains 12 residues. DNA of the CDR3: TGCAGCGTAGAAGCAGGGGATTACGAGCAGTACTTC. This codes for CSVEAGDYEQYF.

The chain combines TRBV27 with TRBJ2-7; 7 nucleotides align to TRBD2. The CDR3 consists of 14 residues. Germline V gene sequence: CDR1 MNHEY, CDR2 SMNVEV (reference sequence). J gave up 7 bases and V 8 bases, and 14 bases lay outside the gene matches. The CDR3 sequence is CASRRLAGVVEQYF. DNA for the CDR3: TGTGCCAGCCGTCGACTAGCAGGCGTTGTAGAGCAGTACTTC.

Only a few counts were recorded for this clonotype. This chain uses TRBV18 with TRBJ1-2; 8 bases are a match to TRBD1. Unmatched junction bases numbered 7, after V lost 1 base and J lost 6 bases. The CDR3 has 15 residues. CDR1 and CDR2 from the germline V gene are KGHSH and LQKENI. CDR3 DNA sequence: TGTGCCAGCTCACCACTACCGGACAGGGCCGATGGCTACACCTTC. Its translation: CASSPLPDRADGYTF.

The CDR3 nucleotides are TGTGCCAGCAGTGAAGCGGGGGGCGGGACTGAAGCTTTCTTT. Translated, it gives CASSEAGGGTEAFF. The V and J genes are TRBV2 and TRBJ1-1, with a possible D match to TRBD1 (6 bases). The CDR3 length is 14 residues. V gave up 0 bases and J gave up 5 bases, with 10 bases separating them. CDR1 SNHLY and CDR2 FYNNEI come from the germline V gene.

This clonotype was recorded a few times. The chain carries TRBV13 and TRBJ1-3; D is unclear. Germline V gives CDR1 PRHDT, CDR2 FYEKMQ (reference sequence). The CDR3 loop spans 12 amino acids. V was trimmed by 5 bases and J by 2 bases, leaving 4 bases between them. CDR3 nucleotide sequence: TGTGCCAGCAGCGTACCTGGAAACACCATATATTTT. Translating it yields CASSVPGNTIYF.

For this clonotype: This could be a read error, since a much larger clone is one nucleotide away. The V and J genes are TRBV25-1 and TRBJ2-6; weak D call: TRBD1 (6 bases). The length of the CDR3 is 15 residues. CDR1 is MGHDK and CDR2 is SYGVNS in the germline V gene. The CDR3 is CAGSDRSSGANVLTF. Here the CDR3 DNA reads TGTGCCGGCAGTGACAGGAGCTCTGGGGCCAACGTCCTGACTTTC.

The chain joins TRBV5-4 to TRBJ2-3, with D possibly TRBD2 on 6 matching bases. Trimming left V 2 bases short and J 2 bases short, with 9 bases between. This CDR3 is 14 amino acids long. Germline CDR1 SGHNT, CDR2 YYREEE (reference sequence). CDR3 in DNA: TGTGCCAGCAGCTTTGGACTATCCACAGATACGCAGTATTTT. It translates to CASSFGLSTDTQYF. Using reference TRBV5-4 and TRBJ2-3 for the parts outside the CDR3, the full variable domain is ETGVTQSPTHLIKTRGQQVTLRCSSQSGHNTVSWYQQALGQGPQFIFQYYREEENGRGNFPPRFSGLQFPNYSSELNVNALELDDSALYLCASSFGLSTDTQYFGPGTRLTVL.

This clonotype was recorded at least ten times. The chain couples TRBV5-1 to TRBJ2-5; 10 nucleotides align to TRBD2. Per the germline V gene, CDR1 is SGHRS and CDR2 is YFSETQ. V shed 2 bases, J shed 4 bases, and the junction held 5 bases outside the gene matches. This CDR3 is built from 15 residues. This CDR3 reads CASSFITSGAETQYF. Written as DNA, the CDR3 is TGCGCCAGCAGCTTCATAACTAGCGGGGCAGAGACCCAGTACTTC.